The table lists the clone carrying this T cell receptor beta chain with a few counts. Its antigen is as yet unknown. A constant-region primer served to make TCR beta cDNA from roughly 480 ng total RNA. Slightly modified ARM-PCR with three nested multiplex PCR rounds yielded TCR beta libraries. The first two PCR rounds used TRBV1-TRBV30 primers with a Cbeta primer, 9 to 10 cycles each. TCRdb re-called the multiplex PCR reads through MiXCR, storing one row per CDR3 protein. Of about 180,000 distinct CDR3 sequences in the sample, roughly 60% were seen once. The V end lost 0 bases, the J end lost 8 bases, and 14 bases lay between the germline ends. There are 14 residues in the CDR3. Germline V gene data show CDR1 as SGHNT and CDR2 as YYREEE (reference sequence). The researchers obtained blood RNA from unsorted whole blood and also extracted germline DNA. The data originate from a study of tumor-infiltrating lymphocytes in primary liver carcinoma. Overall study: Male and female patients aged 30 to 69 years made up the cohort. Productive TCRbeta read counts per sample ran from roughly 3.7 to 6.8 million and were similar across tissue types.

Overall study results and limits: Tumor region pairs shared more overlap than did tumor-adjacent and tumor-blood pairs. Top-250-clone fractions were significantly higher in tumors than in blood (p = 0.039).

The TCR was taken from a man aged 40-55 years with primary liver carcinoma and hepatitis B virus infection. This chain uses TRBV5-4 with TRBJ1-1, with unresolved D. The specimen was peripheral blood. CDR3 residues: CASSLGVDLGEAFF. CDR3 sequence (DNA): TGTGCCAGCAGCTTGGGAGTCGACCTTGGGGAAGCTTTCTTT.